The rows below give T cell receptor beta chains drawn from one sample of a study of blood T cell repertoires in COVID-19. Only in-frame clones appear in the TCRdb table, and some are missing; sequencing was by immunoSEQ multiplex PCR. The sample lists roughly 250,000 clones, roughly 84% occurring once. Sequencing input: peripheral blood. The receptors originated from a man aged 35-49 years with acute or convalescent COVID-19. The conserved cysteine and the conserved F or W are not part of the CDR3 here.

J | V | CDR3
TRBJ2-2 | TRBV4-2 | ASSPLPPGANTGELF
TRBJ1-1 | TRBV2 | ASSIQGLNTEAF
TRBJ1-3 | TRBV6-1 | ASSERRYGNTIY
TRBJ1-2 | TRBV19 | ASSTGQLTNYGYT
TRBJ1-1 | TRBV29-1 | SAGQGGEAF
TRBJ2-7 | TRBV6-5 | ASSFGQHSLHEQY
TRBJ1-1 | TRBV10-2 | ASSPLGGNTEAF
TRBJ2-7 | TRBV5-1 | ASSLGPTGGAYEQY
TRBJ1-5 | TRBV19 | ANRGDTRNQPQH
TRBJ1-2 | TRBV9 | ASSVLSDRSYGYT
TRBJ2-7 | TRBV7-3 | ASSLGSGGLYEQY
TRBJ1-3 | TRBV30 | AWSVRGRNSGNTIY
TRBJ1-2 | TRBV12-3/TRBV12-4 | ASSQRQGHGYT
TRBJ1-2 | TRBV18 | ASSPLDRDAGYT
TRBJ1-2 | TRBV10-3 | AIMQGLGGYT
TRBJ1-5 | TRBV30 | AWSVGDNQPQH
TRBJ1-2 | TRBV19 | ASNPDRGRSYGYT
TRBJ1-2 | TRBV27 | ASSPTGVYGYT
TRBJ2-1 | TRBV12-5 | ASGTLTPGLAVTHTGNEQF
TRBJ1-5 | TRBV19 | ASSLYSGSNQPQH
TRBJ2-2 | TRBV5-8 | ASSPGLAGGLNTGELF
TRBJ2-5 | TRBV30 | AWSPGGPGETQY
TRBJ2-5 | TRBV5-4 | ASSSGQREETQY
TRBJ1-1 | TRBV27 | ASRRQGGTNTEAF
TRBJ1-6 | TRBV12-3/TRBV12-4 | ASSEGNSPLH
TRBJ1-2 | TRBV7-6 | ASSPLGGLANYGYT
TRBJ2-1 | TRBV7-9 | ASSYTGDEQF
TRBJ1-2 | TRBV15 | ATSAGDSTFGYT
TRBJ2-7 | TRBV30 | AWSVRASGASEQY
TRBJ1-1 | TRBV29-1 | SGTRGRDTEAF
TRBJ1-6 | TRBV5-6 | ASTQVGSPLH
TRBJ1-3 | TRBV6-5 | ASSYPGISGNTIY
TRBJ1-2 | TRBV28 | ASSSPYRGLYGYT
TRBJ2-1 | TRBV4-1 | ASSRGGSGDPRNEQF
TRBJ1-4 | TRBV6-6 | ASSYAGSAEKLF
TRBJ1-4 | TRBV30 | AWRGAALEKLF
TRBJ2-6 | TRBV7-6 | ASSLGTGRTGANVLT
TRBJ2-1 | TRBV5-1 | ASSQATGLSSYNEQF
TRBJ1-1 | TRBV3-1/TRBV3-2 | ASSQAGLLNTEAF
TRBJ1-3 | TRBV11-2 | ASSFGTVGNTIY
TRBJ2-5 | TRBV9 | ASSVRGETQY